Listed below are T cell receptor beta chains from one sample, sequenced in a study of blood T cell repertoires in COVID-19. TCRdb's copy holds only in-frame clones and misses some; the assay was immunoSEQ multiplex PCR. The sample lists about 230,000 clones, 65% to 90% occurring once. The sequenced sample was peripheral blood. These receptors came from a man aged 45-60 years with COVID-19, enrolled during active disease. Each CDR3 is given with its conserved first and last residue. A D gene is named only where the DNA matches it firmly. Clone size is shown for a subset of rows, as once, few, many or a class of expanded clone.

j_call: TRBJ2-3; v_call: TRBV9; clone_size: .; d_call: .; cdr3_nt: TGTGCCAGCAGCGTCGAAGGATCGGGGGATACGCAGTATTTT; cdr3_aa: CASSVEGSGDTQYF
j_call: TRBJ2-5; v_call: TRBV7-9; clone_size: .; d_call: .; cdr3_nt: TGTGCCAGCAGCTTTGCTACCGGGGAGACCCAGTACTTC; cdr3_aa: CASSFATGETQYF
j_call: TRBJ2-5; v_call: TRBV5-6; clone_size: .; d_call: .; cdr3_nt: TGTGCCAGCAGCTTGGAGCGTCGGCAAGAGACCCAGTACTTC; cdr3_aa: CASSLERRQETQYF
j_call: TRBJ2-7; v_call: TRBV3-1/TRBV3-2; clone_size: .; d_call: .; cdr3_nt: TGTGCCAGAAGACAGCACTCCTACGAGCAGTACTTC; cdr3_aa: CARRQHSYEQYF
j_call: TRBJ1-3; v_call: TRBV9; clone_size: .; d_call: .; cdr3_nt: TGTGCCAGCAGCGTAGAGGGGGCTGGAAACACCATATATTTT; cdr3_aa: CASSVEGAGNTIYF
j_call: TRBJ2-2; v_call: TRBV27; clone_size: once; d_call: TRBD2; cdr3_nt: TGTGCCAGCAGCTTTAGCGGGTGGGGCACCGGGGAGCTGTTTTTT; cdr3_aa: CASSFSGWGTGELFF
j_call: TRBJ1-4; v_call: TRBV4-3; clone_size: .; d_call: .; cdr3_nt: TGCGCCAGCAGCCAAGTCGGGGGAGGGGATAATGAAAAACTGTTTTTT; cdr3_aa: CASSQVGGGDNEKLFF
j_call: TRBJ2-3; v_call: TRBV21-1; clone_size: .; d_call: .; cdr3_nt: TGTGCCAGCAGCACCCTAGATGATACACTCGATATTTATACGCAGTATTTT; cdr3_aa: CASSTLDDTLDIYTQYF
j_call: TRBJ1-3; v_call: TRBV5-1; clone_size: .; d_call: TRBD1; cdr3_nt: TGCGCCAGCAGCAGCGGACAGGGATCTTGGTACACCATATATTTT; cdr3_aa: CASSSGQGSWYTIYF
j_call: TRBJ1-2; v_call: TRBV3-1/TRBV3-2; clone_size: .; d_call: .; cdr3_nt: TGTGCCAGCAGCCAAGAGTCAGACTATGGCTACACCTTC; cdr3_aa: CASSQESDYGYTF
j_call: TRBJ2-7; v_call: TRBV3-1/TRBV3-2; clone_size: .; d_call: .; cdr3_nt: TGTGCCAGCAGCCAGACACGGGACTACGAGCAGTACTTC; cdr3_aa: CASSQTRDYEQYF
j_call: TRBJ2-4; v_call: TRBV6-4; clone_size: .; d_call: TRBD2; cdr3_nt: TGTGCCAGCAGAGGAACTAGCGGGGGCCCCAAAGATGGCGCCAAAAACATTCAGTACTTC; cdr3_aa: CASRGTSGGPKDGAKNIQYF
j_call: TRBJ2-1; v_call: TRBV7-9; clone_size: .; d_call: TRBD2; cdr3_nt: TGTGCCAGCAGCTCACAGACTAGCAGGCCCATCTTTTACAATGAGCAGTTCTTC; cdr3_aa: CASSSQTSRPIFYNEQFF
j_call: TRBJ2-7; v_call: TRBV7-2; clone_size: .; d_call: .; cdr3_nt: TGTGCCAGCAGCTTAGGATGGGGAGGGGGGGCGTTCGACGAGCAGTACTTC; cdr3_aa: CASSLGWGGGAFDEQYF
j_call: TRBJ2-1; v_call: TRBV5-1; clone_size: .; d_call: TRBD2; cdr3_nt: TGCGCCAGCAGCTTGGCCTCTAGCGGGAGTTATGAGCAGTTCTTC; cdr3_aa: CASSLASSGSYEQFF
j_call: TRBJ1-5; v_call: TRBV6-1; clone_size: .; d_call: .; cdr3_nt: TGTGCCAGCAGTGAAGTACTCTTGGGCAATCAGCCCCAGCATTTT; cdr3_aa: CASSEVLLGNQPQHF
j_call: TRBJ2-7; v_call: TRBV5-1; clone_size: .; d_call: .; cdr3_nt: TGCGCCAGCAGCTTGGTCGGTGAGGAGTACGAGCAGTACTTC; cdr3_aa: CASSLVGEEYEQYF
j_call: TRBJ2-5; v_call: TRBV7-9; clone_size: .; d_call: .; cdr3_nt: TGTGCCAGCAGCTTCCCAGGGCTGGGGGAGACCCAGTACTTC; cdr3_aa: CASSFPGLGETQYF
j_call: TRBJ2-2; v_call: TRBV7-3; clone_size: .; d_call: TRBD2; cdr3_nt: TGTGCCAGCAGCCCACTAGCGGGGGAAAACACCGGGGAGCTGTTTTTT; cdr3_aa: CASSPLAGENTGELFF
j_call: TRBJ2-1; v_call: TRBV19; clone_size: .; d_call: TRBD2; cdr3_nt: TGTGCCAGTAATAGAGCGGGAGGACTAAAATACAATGAGCAGTTCTTC; cdr3_aa: CASNRAGGLKYNEQFF
j_call: TRBJ1-2; v_call: TRBV5-6; clone_size: .; d_call: .; cdr3_nt: TGTGCCAGCAGCTTGTGGCCTCCTTTTAACTATGGCTACACCTTC; cdr3_aa: CASSLWPPFNYGYTF
j_call: TRBJ1-5; v_call: TRBV19; clone_size: once; d_call: .; cdr3_nt: TGTGCCAGTTCTGAACAGGGCAATCAGCCCCAGCATTTT; cdr3_aa: CASSEQGNQPQHF